This TCR beta chain originates from a study of T cells expressing NK-cell markers. Study details: Sequencing of TCR beta repertoires drew on sorted CD3+CD56+NKG2C+, CD3+CD56+NKG2C- and CD3+CD56-NKG2C+ T cells. Most of the eight sequenced donors tested HCMV-seropositive; one tested seronegative.

Overall study findings and caveats: HCMV specificity of expanded NKG2C+ T cell clones remained unclear.

The TCR beta cDNA came from 5'RACE template switching with UMIs. TCRdb re-called the 5' RACE reads and shows each CDR3 protein once, DNA omitted. The sample data list hundreds of thousands of distinct CDR3 sequences. To note about this clonotype: Its antigen is as yet unknown.

The CDR3 consists of 13 residues. In germline, CDR1 is SGHTA, CDR2 FQGNSA. The source of this sequence is a woman between 18 and 75 years old in good health. Sequencing input: blood T cells: a sorted CD56 or NKG2C T cell subset, CD4+ or CD8+ T cells, or bulk PBMC T cells (not recorded which). The V call is TRBV7-2, the J call TRBJ1-2. The CDR3: CASSQPFNYGYTF.